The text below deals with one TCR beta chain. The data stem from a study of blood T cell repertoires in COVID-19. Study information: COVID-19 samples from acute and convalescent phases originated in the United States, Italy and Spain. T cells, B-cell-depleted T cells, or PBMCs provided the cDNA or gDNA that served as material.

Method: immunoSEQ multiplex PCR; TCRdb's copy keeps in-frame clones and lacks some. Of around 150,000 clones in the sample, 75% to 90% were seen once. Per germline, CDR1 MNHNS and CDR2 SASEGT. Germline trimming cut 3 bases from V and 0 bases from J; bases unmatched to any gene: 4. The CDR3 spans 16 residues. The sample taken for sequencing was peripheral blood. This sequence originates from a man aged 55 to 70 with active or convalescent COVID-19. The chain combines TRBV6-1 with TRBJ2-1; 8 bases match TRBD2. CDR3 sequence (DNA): TGTGCCAGCAGTGATAGACTAGCGTACTCCTACAATGAGCAGTTCTTC. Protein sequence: CASSDRLAYSYNEQFF.